The T cell receptor (beta chain) under discussion was sequenced for a study of blood T cells in healthy people across ages (dated by TCRdb to the mid-2010s). Some background on the complete study: In model experiments, roughly one uniquely barcoded TCR beta cDNA molecule per two T cells was captured by template switching. Donors were grouped into four age groups: young (average roughly 15 years), middle-aged (less than 40), aged (about 60) and long-lived (approximately 78). To avoid experimental bias, donors of different ages were randomly spread across the sequencing lanes. The study measured age-related changes in TCR beta repertoire diversity using deep sequencing normalized with unique cDNA molecular identifiers. Two additional independent replicas of 1 million unique cDNA reads from the same blood draw were analyzed for two donors (one aged 18 to 30 and one aged 80 or older). Overall study results and their limits: Donor CMV infection status was unknown, potentially confounding age-related changes in expanded clonotypes. Bulk unsorted PBMC profiling prevented conclusive comparison of naive and antigen-experienced compartments. A strong correlation was found between observed TCR beta diversity and the percentage of naive T cells measured by flow cytometry. As age increased, observed TCR beta diversity per million T cells dropped in a roughly linear way, and a significant reduction was already evident by age around 41. The long-lived group showed more naive CD4+ T cells, fewer expanded clones and increased TCR diversity than the aged group, suggesting age selection. Estimates of total diversity based on one million sequenced T cells were considered lower bounds and underestimates.

Libraries were made using 5' RACE. Sequencer: Illumina HiSeq 2500. The second PCR ran for roughly 7 to 11 cycles and used a J-beta primer mix along with a sample-barcoded 5' primer. A unique molecular identifier was introduced onto each TCR beta cDNA molecule by a template-switch 5' adaptor carrying 12 random nucleotides. Each sample yielded at least 2.5 million CDR3-containing paired-end reads. The Mint cDNA synthesis kit, primed by a TRBC-specific oligonucleotide, was used to synthesize first-strand cDNA from all RNA. Following uracil-DNA glycosylase treatment, a first 18-cycle PCR with universal primers M1SS and BC2_uni_R was performed on all cDNA. The published analysis was carried out like this. For normalization, 1 million high-quality reads, each with a distinct molecular identifier, were randomly selected from each sample. Instead of being binned into consensus sequences, reads that shared molecular identifiers were thrown out. CDR3 identification, clonotype clustering and error correction used MiTCR with a Q25 quality threshold and the strictest error-elimination algorithm. A nonparametric unseen species model using Euler transformation provided a lower-bound estimate of total TCR beta diversity. The public reads were reprocessed in TCRdb via fastp at Q25 and MiXCR, keeping in-frame beta chains. Rows merge per CDR3 protein into single entries with the most common DNA and genes. The V and J calls reflect TCRdb's pipeline rather than the authors' work. The sample table lists about 780,000 distinct CDR3 sequences, about half of them with a count of one. 15% to 20% of the sample lies in the top ten.

From the cysteine through the phenylalanine, the CDR3 covers 13 amino acids. Just the 39-base CDR3 DNA is kept, in frame starting at base 1. CDR1 and CDR2 (LGHDT, YNNKEL) derive from the germline V gene (reference sequence). Unmatched junction bases come to 5, with V trimmed by 4 bases and J by 6 bases. Donors were roughly 40 systemically healthy Caucasian individuals from Russia aged roughly 6 to 90 years. Each donor gave roughly 9 milliliters of peripheral blood, drawn into EDTA-treated Vacutainer tubes. Ficoll-Paque density-gradient centrifugation was used to isolate PBMCs, with at least 7 million per sample. Total RNA was extracted from PBMCs with Trizol reagent, with at least 6 micrograms obtained per sample. Naive CD45RAhigh/CD27high T cell percentages were measured by flow cytometry on a PBMC aliquot from every donor. This clonotype was observed a few times. The clone's antigen remains unknown. Qualities for individual bases were not recorded, and no much larger clone is one base off.

The receptor was derived from a man at least 80 years old in good health. Sequencing was carried out using blood. The V and J genes are TRBV3-1 and TRBJ1-2; 7 central bases correspond to TRBD1. The sequenced DNA: TGTGCCAGCAGCCCCCGGGACAGAGATGGCTACACCTTC. Its coded protein is CASSPRDRDGYTF.